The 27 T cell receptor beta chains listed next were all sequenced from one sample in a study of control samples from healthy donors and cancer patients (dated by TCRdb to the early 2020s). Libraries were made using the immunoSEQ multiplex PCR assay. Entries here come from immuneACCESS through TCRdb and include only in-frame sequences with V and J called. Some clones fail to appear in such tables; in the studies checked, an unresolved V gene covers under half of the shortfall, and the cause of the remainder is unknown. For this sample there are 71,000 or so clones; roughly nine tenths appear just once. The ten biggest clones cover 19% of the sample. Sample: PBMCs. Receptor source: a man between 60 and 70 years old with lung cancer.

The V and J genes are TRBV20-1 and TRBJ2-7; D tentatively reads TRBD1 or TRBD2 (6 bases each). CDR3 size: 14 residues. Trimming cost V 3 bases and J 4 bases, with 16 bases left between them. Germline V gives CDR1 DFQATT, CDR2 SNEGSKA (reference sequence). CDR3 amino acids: CSASPPKGGYEQYF. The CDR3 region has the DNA TGCAGTGCTAGTCCCCCAAAGGGGGGTTACGAGCAGTACTTC.

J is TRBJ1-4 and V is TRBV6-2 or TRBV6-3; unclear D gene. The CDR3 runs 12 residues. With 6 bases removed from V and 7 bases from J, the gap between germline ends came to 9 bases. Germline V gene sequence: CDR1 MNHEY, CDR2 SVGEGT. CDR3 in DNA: TGTGCCAGCAGCTCCGGGAGTGAAAAACTGTTTTTT. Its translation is CASSSGSEKLFF.

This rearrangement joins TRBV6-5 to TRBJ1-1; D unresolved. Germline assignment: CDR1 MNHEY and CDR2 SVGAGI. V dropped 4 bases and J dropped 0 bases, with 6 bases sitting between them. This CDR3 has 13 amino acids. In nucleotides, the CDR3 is TGTGCCAGCAGTTCGCAGATGAACACTGAAGCTTTCTTT. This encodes CASSSQMNTEAFF.

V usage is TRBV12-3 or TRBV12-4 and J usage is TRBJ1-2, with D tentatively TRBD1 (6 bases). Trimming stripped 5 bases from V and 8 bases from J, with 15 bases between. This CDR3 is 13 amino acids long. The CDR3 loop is CASSQQGSEGYTF. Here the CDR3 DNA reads TGTGCCAGCAGTCAACAGGGAAGCGAAGGCTACACCTTC.

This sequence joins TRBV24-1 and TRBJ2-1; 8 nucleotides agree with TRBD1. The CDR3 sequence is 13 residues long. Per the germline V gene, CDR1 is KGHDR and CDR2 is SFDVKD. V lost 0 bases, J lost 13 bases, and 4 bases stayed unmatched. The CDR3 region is CATSDLGQGLQFF. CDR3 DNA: TGTGCCACCAGTGATTTGGGACAGGGACTTCAGTTCTTC.

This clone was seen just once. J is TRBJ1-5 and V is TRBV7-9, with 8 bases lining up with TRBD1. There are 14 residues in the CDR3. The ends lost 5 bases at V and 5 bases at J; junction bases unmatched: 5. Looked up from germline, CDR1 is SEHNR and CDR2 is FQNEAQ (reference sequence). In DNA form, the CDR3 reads TGTGCCAGCAGCCCAGACAGGGGAGATCAGCCCCAGCATTTT. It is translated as CASSPDRGDQPQHF.

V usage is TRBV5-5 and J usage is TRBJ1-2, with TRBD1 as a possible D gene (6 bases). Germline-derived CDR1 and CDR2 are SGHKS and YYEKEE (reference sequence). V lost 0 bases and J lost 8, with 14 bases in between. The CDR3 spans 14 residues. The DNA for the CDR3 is TGTGCCAGCAGCTTGGATCTCGGGGGCCTCGGCTACACCTTC. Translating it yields CASSLDLGGLGYTF.

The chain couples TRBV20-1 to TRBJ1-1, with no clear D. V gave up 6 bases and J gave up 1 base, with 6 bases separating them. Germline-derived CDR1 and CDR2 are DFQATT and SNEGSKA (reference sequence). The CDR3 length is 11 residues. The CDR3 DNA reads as TGCAGTGCAGGCAGGAACACTGAAGCTTTCTTT. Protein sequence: CSAGRNTEAFF.

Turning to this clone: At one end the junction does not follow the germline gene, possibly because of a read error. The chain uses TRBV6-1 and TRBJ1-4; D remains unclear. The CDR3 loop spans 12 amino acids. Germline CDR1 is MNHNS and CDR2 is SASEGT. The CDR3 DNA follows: TGTGCCAGCAGTGAAGCTAGGGAACACCGCATTTTT. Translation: CASSEAREHRIF.

CDR3 in amino acids: CASIGTGQKREEQYV. The CDR3 coding sequence is TGCGCCAGCATTGGTACCGGGCAAAAACGGGAGGAGCAGTACGTC. This chain links TRBV23-1 with TRBJ2-7; the D gene is possibly TRBD2 (6 bases). TRBV23-1 is an open reading frame whose function is uncertain. V gave up 7 bases and J gave up 7 bases, with 23 bases separating them. This CDR3 contains 15 residues.

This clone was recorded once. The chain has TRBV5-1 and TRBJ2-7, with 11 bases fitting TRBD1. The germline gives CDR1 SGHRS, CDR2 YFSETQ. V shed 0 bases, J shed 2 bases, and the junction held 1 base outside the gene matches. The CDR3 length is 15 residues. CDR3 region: CASSLGDRGAYEQYF. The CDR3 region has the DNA TGCGCCAGCAGCTTGGGGGACAGGGGGGCCTACGAGCAGTACTTC.

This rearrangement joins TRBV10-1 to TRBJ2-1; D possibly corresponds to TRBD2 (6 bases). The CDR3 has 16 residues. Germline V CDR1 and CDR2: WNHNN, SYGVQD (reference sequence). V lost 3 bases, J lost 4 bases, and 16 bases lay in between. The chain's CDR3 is CASSDAGLRTYNEQFF. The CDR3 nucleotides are TGCGCCAGCAGTGACGCGGGACTTCGAACTTACAATGAGCAGTTCTTC.

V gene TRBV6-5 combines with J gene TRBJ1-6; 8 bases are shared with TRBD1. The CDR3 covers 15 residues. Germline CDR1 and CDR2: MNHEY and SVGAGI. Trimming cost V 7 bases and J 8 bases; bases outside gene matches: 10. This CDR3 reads CASTPFTTGDSPLHF. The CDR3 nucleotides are TGTGCCAGCACTCCATTTACGACAGGGGATTCACCCCTCCACTTT.

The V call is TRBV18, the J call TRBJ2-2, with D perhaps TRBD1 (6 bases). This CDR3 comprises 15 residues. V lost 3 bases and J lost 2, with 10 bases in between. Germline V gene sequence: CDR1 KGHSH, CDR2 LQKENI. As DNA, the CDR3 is TGTGCCAGCTCACCTCCCGGGACAAACACCGGGGAGCTGTTTTTT. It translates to CASSPPGTNTGELFF. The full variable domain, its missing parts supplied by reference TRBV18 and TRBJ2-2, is NAGVMQNPRHLVRRRGQEARLRCSPMKGHSHVYWYRQLPEEGLKFMVYLQKENIIDESGMPKERFSAEFPKEGPSILRIQQVVRGDSAAYFCASSPPGTNTGELFFGEGSRLTVL.

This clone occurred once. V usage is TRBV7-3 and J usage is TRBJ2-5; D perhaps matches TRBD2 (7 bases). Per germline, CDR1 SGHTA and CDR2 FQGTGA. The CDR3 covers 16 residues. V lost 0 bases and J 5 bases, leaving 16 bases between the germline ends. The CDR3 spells CASSLTSAGAGETQYF. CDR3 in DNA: TGTGCCAGCAGCTTAACAAGTGCGGGGGCTGGCGAGACCCAGTACTTC.

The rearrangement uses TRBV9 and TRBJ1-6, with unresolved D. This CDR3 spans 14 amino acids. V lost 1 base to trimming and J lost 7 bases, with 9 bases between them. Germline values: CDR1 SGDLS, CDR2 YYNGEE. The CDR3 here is CASSVRQENSPLHF. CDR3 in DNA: TGTGCCAGCAGCGTAAGGCAGGAAAATTCACCCCTCCACTTT.

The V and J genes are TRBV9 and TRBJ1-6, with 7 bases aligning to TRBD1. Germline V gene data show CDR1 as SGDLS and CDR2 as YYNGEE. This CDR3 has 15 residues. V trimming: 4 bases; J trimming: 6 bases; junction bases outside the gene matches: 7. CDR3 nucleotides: TGTGCCAGCAGCCCCTCCGGGACAGTTAATTCACCCCTCCACTTT. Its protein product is CASSPSGTVNSPLHF.

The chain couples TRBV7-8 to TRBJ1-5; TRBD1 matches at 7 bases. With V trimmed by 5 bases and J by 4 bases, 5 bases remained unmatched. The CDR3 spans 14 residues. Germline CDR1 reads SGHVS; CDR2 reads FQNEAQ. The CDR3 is CASSIQGGNQPQHF. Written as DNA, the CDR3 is TGTGCCAGCAGCATTCAGGGGGGGAATCAGCCCCAGCATTTT.

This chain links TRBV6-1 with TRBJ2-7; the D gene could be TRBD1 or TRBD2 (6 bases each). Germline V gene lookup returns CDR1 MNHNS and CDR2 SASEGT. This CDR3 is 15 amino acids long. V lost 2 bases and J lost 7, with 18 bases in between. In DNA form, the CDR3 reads TGTGCCAGCAGTGAACGGGACACAAGAAGCGGGGAGCAGTACTTC. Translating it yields CASSERDTRSGEQYF.

Here the CDR3 DNA reads TGTGCCAGCAGTTACTCGGAAACCCCCTCTGGAAACACCATATATTTT. This encodes CASSYSETPSGNTIYF. This chain joins TRBV6-6 and TRBJ1-3; no clear D. CDR1 and CDR2 from the germline V gene are MNHNY and SVGAGI (reference sequence). CDR3 length: 16 residues. V was shortened by 0 bases and J by 0 bases, with 9 bases between the two germline ends.

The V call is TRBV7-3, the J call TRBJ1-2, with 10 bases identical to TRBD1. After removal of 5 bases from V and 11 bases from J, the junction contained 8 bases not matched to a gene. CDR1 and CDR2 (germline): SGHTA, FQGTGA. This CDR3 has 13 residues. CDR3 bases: TGTGCCAGCAGCCGGACGGGGACAGGGGCATACACCTTC. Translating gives CASSRTGTGAYTF.

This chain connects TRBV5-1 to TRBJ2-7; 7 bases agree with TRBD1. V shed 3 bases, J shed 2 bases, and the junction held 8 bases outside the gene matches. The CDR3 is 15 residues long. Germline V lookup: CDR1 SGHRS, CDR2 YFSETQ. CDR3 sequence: CASSSSTGVTYEQYF. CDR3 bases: TGCGCCAGCAGCTCAAGTACAGGGGTTACCTACGAGCAGTACTTC.

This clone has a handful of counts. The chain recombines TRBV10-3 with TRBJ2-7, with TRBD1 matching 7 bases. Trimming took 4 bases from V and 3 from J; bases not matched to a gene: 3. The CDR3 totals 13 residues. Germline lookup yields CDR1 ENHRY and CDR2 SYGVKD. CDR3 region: CAISAGQNYEQYF. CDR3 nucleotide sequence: TGTGCCATCAGTGCGGGACAGAACTACGAGCAGTACTTC.

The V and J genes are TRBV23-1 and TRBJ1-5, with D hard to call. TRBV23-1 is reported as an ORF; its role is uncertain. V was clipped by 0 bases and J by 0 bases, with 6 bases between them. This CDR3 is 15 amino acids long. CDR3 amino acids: CASSQSRPSNQPQHF. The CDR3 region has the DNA TGCGCCAGCAGTCAATCCAGACCTAGCAATCAGCCCCAGCATTTT.

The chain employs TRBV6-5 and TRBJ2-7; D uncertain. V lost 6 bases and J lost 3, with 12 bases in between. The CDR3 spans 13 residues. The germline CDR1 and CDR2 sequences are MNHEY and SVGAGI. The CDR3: CASRTLMSYEQYV. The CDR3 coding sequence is TGTGCCAGCAGGACCCTGATGAGCTACGAGCAGTACGTC.

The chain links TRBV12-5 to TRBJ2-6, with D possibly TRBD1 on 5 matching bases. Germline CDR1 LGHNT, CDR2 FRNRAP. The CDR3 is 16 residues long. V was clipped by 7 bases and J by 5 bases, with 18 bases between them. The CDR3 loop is CASDGASRRWANVLTF. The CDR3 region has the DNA TGTGCTAGTGATGGGGCGTCCCGGCGTTGGGCCAACGTCCTGACTTTC. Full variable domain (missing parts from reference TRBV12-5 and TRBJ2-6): DARVTQTPRHKVTEMGQEVTMRCQPILGHNTVFWYRQTMMQGLELLAYFRNRAPLDDSGMPKDRFSAEMPDATLATLKIQPSEPRDSAVYFCASDGASRRWANVLTFGAGSRLTVL.

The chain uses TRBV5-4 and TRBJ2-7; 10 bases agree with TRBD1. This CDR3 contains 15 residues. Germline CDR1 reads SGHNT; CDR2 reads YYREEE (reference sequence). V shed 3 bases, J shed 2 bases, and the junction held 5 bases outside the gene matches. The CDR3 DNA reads TGTGCCAGCAGCTCCAGGGACAGGGGACCCTACGAGCAGTACTTC. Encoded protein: CASSSRDRGPYEQYF.